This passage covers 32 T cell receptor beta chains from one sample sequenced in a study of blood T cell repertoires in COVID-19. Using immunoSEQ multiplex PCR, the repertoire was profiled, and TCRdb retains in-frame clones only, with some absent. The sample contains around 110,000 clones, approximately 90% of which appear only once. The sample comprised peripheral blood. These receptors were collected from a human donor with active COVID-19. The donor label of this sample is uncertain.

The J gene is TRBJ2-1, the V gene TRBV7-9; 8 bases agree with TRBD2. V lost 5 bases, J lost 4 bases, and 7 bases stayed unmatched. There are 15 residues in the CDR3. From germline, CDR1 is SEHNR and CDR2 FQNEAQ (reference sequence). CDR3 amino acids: CASSLPGGPYNEQFF. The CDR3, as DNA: TGTGCCAGCAGCCTCCCGGGGGGGCCTTACAATGAGCAGTTCTTC.

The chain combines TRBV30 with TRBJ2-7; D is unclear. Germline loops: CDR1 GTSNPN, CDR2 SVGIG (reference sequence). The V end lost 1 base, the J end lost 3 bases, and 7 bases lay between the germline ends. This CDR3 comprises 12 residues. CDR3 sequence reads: CAWSGSNYEQYF. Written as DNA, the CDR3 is TGTGCCTGGAGTGGGAGTAACTACGAGCAGTACTTC.

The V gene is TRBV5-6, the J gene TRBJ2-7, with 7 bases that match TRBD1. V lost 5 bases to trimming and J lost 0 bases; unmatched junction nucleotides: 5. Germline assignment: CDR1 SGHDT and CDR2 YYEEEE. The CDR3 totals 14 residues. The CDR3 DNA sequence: TGTGCCAGCAGGTTCGGACAGGCCTCCTACGAGCAGTACTTC. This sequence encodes CASRFGQASYEQYF.

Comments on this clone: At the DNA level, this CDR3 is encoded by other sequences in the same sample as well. The CDR3 DNA follows: TGTGCCAGCAGCTTAGTAGGGGGCGGTGCCTACAATGAGCAGTTCTTC. Translated, it gives CASSLVGGGAYNEQFF. The gene calls are TRBV7-8 and TRBJ2-1; TRBD1 agrees at 7 bases. Unmatched junction bases numbered 5, after V lost 1 base and J lost 2 bases. Looked up from germline, CDR1 is SGHVS and CDR2 is FQNEAQ. The CDR3 has 16 amino acids.

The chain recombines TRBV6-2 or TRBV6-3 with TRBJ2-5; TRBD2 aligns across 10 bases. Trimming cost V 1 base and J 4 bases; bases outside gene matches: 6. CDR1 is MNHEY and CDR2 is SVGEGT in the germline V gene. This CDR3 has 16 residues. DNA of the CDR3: TGTGCCAGCAGTTACTTGGTTAGCGGGGGGTCAGAGACCCAGTACTTC. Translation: CASSYLVSGGSETQYF.

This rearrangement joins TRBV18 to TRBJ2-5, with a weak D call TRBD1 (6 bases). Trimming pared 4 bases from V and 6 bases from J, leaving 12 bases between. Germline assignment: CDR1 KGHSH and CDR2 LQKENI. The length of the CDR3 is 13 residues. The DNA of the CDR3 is TGTGCCAGCTCACTACAGGGTTCTAAGACCCAGTACTTC. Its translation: CASSLQGSKTQYF.

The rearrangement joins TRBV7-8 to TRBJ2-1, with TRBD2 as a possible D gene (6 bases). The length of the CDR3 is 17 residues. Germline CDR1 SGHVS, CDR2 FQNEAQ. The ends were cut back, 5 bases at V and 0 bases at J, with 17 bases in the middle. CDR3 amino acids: CASSPIRGGSSYNEQFF. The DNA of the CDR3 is TGTGCCAGCAGCCCTATCCGTGGGGGGAGCTCCTACAATGAGCAGTTCTTC. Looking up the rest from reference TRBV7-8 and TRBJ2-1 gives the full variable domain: GAGVSQSPRYKVAKRGQDVALRCDPISGHVSLFWYQQALGQGPEFLTYFQNEAQLDKSGLPSDRFFAERPEGSVSTLKIQRTQQEDSAVYLCASSPIRGGSSYNEQFFGPGTRLTVL.

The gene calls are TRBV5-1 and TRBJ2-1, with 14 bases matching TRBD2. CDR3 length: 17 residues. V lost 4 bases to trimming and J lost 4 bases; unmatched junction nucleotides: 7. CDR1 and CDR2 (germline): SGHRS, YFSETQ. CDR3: CASSTGTSGRKYNEQFF. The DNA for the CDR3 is TGCGCCAGCAGCACAGGGACTAGCGGGAGAAAATACAATGAGCAGTTCTTC.

In DNA, the CDR3 is TGTGCCAGCAGGGGGACTGTTAACACCGGGGAGCTGTTTTTT. This encodes CASRGTVNTGELFF. The chain recombines TRBV6-5 with TRBJ2-2; D might be TRBD2 (6 bases). V was trimmed by 6 bases and J by 2 bases, leaving 10 bases between them. The germline gives CDR1 MNHEY, CDR2 SVGAGI. There are 14 residues in the CDR3.

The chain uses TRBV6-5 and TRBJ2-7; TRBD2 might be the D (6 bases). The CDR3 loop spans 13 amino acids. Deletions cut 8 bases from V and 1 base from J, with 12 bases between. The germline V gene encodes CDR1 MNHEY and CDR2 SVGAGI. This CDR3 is CASGREPSYEQYF. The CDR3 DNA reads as TGTGCCAGCGGACGGGAGCCTTCCTACGAGCAGTACTTC.

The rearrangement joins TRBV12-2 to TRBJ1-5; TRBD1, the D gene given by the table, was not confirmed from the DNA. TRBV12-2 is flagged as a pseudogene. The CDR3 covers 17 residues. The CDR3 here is CASRLGQARVSNQPQHF. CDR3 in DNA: TGTGCAAGTCGCTTAGGTCAGGCCAGGGTCAGCAATCAGCCCCAGCATTTT.

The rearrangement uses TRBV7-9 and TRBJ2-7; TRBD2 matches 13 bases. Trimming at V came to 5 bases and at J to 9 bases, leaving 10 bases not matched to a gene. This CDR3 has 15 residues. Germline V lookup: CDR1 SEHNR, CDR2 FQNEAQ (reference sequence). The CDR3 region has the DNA TGTGCCAGCAGCGGACTAGCGGGGGAGGAAGGTGCGCAGTACTTC. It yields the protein CASSGLAGEEGAQYF.

In DNA, the CDR3 is TGTGCCAGCAGCCAAGATTACGGGGTAACGAACACCGGGGAGCTGTTTTTT. It codes for CASSQDYGVTNTGELFF. This rearrangement joins TRBV4-2 to TRBJ2-2; perhaps TRBD2 as D (5 bases). CDR3 length equals 17 residues. Germline V lookup: CDR1 LGHNA, CDR2 YNFKEQ. The V end was cut by 0 bases, the J end by 0 bases, with 11 bases between.

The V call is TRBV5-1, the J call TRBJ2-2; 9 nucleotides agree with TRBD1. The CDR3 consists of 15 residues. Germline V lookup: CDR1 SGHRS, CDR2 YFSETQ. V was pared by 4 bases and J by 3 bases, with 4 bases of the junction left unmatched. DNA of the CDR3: TGCGCCAGCAGCGTGGGACAGGGAGACACCGGGGAGCTGTTTTTT. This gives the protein CASSVGQGDTGELFF.

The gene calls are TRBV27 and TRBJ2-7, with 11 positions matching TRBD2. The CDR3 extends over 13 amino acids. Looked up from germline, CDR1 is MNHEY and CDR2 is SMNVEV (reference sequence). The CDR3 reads CASGLAGGYEQYF. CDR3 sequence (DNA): TGTGCTAGCGGGCTAGCGGGGGGCTACGAGCAGTACTTC.

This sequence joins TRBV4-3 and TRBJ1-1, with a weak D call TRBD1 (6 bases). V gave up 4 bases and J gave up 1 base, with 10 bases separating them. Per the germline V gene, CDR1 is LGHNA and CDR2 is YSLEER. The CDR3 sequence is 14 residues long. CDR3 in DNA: TGCGCCAGCAGCCTACTGACAGGGAACACTGAAGCTTTCTTT. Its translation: CASSLLTGNTEAFF.

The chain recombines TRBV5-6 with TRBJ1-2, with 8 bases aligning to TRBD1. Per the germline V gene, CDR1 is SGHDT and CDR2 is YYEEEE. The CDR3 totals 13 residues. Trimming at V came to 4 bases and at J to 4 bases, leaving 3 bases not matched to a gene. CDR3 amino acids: CASSRDRGYGYTF. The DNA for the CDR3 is TGTGCCAGCAGCCGTGACAGGGGCTATGGCTACACCTTC.

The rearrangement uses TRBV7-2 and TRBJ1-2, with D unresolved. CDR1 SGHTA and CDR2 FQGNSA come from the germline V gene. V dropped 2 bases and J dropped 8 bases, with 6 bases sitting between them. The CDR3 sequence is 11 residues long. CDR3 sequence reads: CASSLQIGYTF. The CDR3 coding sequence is TGTGCCAGCAGCTTACAGATCGGCTACACCTTC. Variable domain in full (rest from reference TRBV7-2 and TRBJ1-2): GAGVSQSPSNKVTEKGKDVELRCDPISGHTALYWYRQSLGQGLEFLIYFQGNSAPDKSGLPSDRFSAERTGGSVSTLTIQRTQQEDSAVYLCASSLQIGYTFGSGTRLTVV.

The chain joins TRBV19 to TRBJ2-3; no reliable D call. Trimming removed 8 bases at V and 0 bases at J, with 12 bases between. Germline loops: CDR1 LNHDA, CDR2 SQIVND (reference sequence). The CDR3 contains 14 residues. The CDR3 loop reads CASAEASSTDTQYF. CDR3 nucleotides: TGTGCCAGTGCCGAGGCATCTAGCACAGATACGCAGTATTTT.

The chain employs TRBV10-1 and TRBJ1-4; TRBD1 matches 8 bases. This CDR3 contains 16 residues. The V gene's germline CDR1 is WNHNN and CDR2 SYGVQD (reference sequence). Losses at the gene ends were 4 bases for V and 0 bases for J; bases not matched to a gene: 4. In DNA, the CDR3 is TGCGCCAGCAGTGCGGGGACAGGTGCAACTAATGAAAAACTGTTTTTT. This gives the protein CASSAGTGATNEKLFF.

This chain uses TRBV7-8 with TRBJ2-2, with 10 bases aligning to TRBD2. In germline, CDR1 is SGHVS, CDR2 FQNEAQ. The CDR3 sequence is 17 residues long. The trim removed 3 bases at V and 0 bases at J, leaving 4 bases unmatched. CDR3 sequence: CASSLGLATSNTGELFF. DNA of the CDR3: TGTGCCAGCAGCTTGGGACTAGCGACGTCGAACACCGGGGAGCTGTTTTTT. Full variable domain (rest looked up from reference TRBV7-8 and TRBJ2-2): GAGVSQSPRYKVAKRGQDVALRCDPISGHVSLFWYQQALGQGPEFLTYFQNEAQLDKSGLPSDRFFAERPEGSVSTLKIQRTQQEDSAVYLCASSLGLATSNTGELFFGEGSRLTVL.

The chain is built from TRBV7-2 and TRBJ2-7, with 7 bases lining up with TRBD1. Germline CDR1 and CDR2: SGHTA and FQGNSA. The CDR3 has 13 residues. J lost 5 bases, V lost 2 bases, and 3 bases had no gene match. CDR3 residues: CASSLTGVNEQYF. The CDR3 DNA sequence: TGTGCCAGCAGCTTAACAGGGGTCAACGAGCAGTACTTC.

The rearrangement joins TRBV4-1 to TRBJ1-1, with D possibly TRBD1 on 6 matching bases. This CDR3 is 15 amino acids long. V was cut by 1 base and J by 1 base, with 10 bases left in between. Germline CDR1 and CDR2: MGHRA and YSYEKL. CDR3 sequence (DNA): TGCGCCAGCAGCCAAGGGGGGACACCGAACACTGAAGCTTTCTTT. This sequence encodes CASSQGGTPNTEAFF.

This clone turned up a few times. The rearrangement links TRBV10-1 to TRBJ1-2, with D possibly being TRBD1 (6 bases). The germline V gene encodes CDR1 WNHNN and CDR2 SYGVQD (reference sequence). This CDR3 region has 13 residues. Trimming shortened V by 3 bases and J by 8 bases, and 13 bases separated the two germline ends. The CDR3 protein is CASSDYREWGYTF. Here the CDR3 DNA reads TGCGCCAGCAGTGATTACAGGGAGTGGGGCTACACCTTC.

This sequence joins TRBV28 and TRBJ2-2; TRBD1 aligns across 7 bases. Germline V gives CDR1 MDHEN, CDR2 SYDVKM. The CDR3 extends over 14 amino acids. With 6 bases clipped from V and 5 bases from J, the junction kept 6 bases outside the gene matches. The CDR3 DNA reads TGTGCCAGCAGGCGACAGGGTGGGACCGGGGAGCTGTTTTTT. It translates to CASRRQGGTGELFF. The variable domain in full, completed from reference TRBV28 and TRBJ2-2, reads DVKVTQSSRYLVKRTGEKVFLECVQDMDHENMFWYRQDPGLGLRLIYFSYDVKMKEKGDIPEGYSVSREKKERFSLILESASTNQTSMYLCASRRQGGTGELFFGEGSRLTVL.

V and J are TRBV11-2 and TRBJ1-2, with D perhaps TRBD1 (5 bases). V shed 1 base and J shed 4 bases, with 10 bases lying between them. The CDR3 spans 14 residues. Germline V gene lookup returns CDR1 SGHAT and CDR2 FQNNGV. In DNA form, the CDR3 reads TGTGCCAGCAGCTTAGGGGAGGGGTTCTATGGCTACACCTTC. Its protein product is CASSLGEGFYGYTF. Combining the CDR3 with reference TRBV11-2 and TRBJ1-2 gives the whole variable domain EAGVAQSPRYKIIEKRQSVAFWCNPISGHATLYWYQQILGQGPKLLIQFQNNGVVDDSQLPKDRFSAERLKGVDSTLKIQPAKLEDSAVYLCASSLGEGFYGYTFGSGTRLTVV.

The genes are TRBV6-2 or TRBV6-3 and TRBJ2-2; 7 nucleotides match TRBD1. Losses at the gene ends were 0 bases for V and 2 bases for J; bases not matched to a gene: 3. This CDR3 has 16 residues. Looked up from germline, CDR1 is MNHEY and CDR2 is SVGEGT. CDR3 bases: TGTGCCAGCAGTTACTCCGGGACAGTAAACACCGGGGAGCTGTTTTTT. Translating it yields CASSYSGTVNTGELFF.

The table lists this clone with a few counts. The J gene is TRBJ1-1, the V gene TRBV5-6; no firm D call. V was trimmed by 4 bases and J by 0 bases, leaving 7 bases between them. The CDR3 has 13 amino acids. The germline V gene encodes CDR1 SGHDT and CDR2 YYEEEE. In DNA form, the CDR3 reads TGTGCCAGCAGCGCCAGTATGAACACTGAAGCTTTCTTT. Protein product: CASSASMNTEAFF.

This CDR3 is CASSHPPRGGQNEQFF. DNA of the CDR3: TGTGCCAGCAGCCATCCCCCCCGGGGGGGCCAGAATGAGCAGTTCTTC. The chain carries TRBV4-2 and TRBJ2-1; 8 bases line up with TRBD2. V dropped 3 bases and J dropped 7; count of bases not matched to a gene: 11. Germline values: CDR1 LGHNA, CDR2 YNFKEQ. The CDR3 runs 16 residues.

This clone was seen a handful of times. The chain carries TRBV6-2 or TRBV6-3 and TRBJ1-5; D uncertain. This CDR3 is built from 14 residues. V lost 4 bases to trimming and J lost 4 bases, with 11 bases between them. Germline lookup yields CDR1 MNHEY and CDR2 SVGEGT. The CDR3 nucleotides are TGTGCCAGCAGTTCGTTTGCGGAAAATCAGCCCCAGCATTTT. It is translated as CASSSFAENQPQHF.

In DNA form, the CDR3 reads TGTGCCAGCAGCCCCAACTTAGATACGCAGTATTTT. Amino acids: CASSPNLDTQYF. The genes are TRBV7-3 and TRBJ2-3; D not certain. V lost 5 bases and J lost 5, with 8 bases in between. The germline CDR1 and CDR2 sequences are SGHTA and FQGTGA. CDR3 length equals 12 residues.

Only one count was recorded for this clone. The CDR3 DNA follows: TGTGCCAGCAGCGCATCGGGACAGATCAGTTCACCCCTCCACTTT. Its translation is CASSASGQISSPLHF. V usage is TRBV9 and J usage is TRBJ1-6, with TRBD1 matching over 7 bases. Germline loops: CDR1 SGDLS, CDR2 YYNGEE. The CDR3 loop spans 15 amino acids. Trimming removed 3 bases from V and 9 bases from J; junction bases left unmatched: 9.